The 6 T cell receptor beta chains below were found in one sample sequenced in a study of blood T cell repertoires in COVID-19. The repertoire was sequenced with immunoSEQ multiplex PCR; TCRdb's copy has only in-frame clones and lacks some. The sample has approximately 110,000 clones, roughly 83% seen once. Sequencing was done on a sample of peripheral blood. These receptors were collected from a human donor in a cohort sampled during active COVID-19.

The chain links TRBV19 to TRBJ2-4; the D gene is possibly TRBD2 (5 bases). V gave up 3 bases and J gave up 4 bases, with 13 bases separating them. The CDR3 consists of 15 residues. The germline gives CDR1 LNHDA, CDR2 SQIVND (reference sequence). The CDR3 coding sequence is TGTGCCAGTAGTATTTCGGCGGGCCTGAAAAACATTCAGTACTTC. This encodes CASSISAGLKNIQYF.

This rearrangement joins TRBV6-4 to TRBJ2-3; no clear D. Germline lookup yields CDR1 MRHNA and CDR2 SNTAGT. Trimming took off 9 bases at V and 6 bases at J, with 13 bases between the two ends. The CDR3 runs 12 residues. The chain's CDR3 is CASRSPEDTQYF. As DNA, the CDR3 is TGTGCCAGTCGATCCCCTGAGGATACGCAGTATTTT.

The chain is built from TRBV5-6 and TRBJ2-6; 12 bases align to TRBD2. The length of the CDR3 is 18 residues. Germline-derived CDR1 and CDR2 are SGHDT and YYEEEE. The V segment lost 2 bases and the J segment 0 bases; nucleotides outside the gene matches: 3. In DNA, the CDR3 is TGTGCCAGCAGCTTCGGACTAGCGGGACCCTCTGGGGCCAACGTCCTGACTTTC. Amino acid sequence: CASSFGLAGPSGANVLTF.

This chain connects TRBV4-3 to TRBJ2-6, with TRBD1 as a possible D gene (6 bases). CDR1 and CDR2 from the germline V gene are LGHNA and YSLEER. CDR3 length: 18 amino acids. Trimming took off 1 base at V and 0 bases at J, with 13 bases between the two ends. CDR3 amino acids: CASSQVIGGYSGANVLTF. The CDR3 DNA reads as TGCGCCAGCAGCCAAGTGATAGGGGGATACTCTGGGGCCAACGTCCTGACTTTC.

The chain joins TRBV7-2 to TRBJ1-1, with D uncertain. CDR1 is SGHTA and CDR2 is FQGNSA in the germline V gene. Deletions cut 5 bases from V and 0 bases from J, with 10 bases between. The CDR3 is made up of 14 amino acids. The CDR3 region has the DNA TGTGCCAGCAGCCTCCCGGTAATGAACACTGAAGCTTTCTTT. Amino acid sequence: CASSLPVMNTEAFF.

The chain is built from TRBV30 and TRBJ2-1; 7 bases fit TRBD1. Germline V gene lookup returns CDR1 GTSNPN and CDR2 SVGIG (reference sequence). The ends lost 2 bases at V and 7 bases at J; junction bases unmatched: 5. CDR3 length: 13 residues. The DNA for the CDR3 is TGTGCCTGGAGTAGTGACAGGGCGAATGAGCAGTTCTTC. Translated: CAWSSDRANEQFF.